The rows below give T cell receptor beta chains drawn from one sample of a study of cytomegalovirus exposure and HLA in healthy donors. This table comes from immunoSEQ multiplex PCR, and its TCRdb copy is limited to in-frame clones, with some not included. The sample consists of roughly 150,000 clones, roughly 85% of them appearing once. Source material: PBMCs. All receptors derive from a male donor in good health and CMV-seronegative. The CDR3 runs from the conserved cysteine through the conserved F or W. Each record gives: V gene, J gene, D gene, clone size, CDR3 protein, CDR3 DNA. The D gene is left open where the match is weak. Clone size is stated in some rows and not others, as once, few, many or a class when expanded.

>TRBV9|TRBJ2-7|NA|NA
CASSVAEESSYEQYF
TGTGCCAGCAGCGTAGCTGAGGAGAGCTCCTACGAGCAGTACTTC
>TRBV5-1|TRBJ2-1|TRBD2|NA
CASSETGTSYNEQFF
TGCGCCAGCAGCGAAACCGGGACTAGCTACAATGAGCAGTTCTTC
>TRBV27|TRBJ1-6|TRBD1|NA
CASSLGQESSYNSPLHF
TGTGCCAGCAGTTTGGGACAGGAAAGCTCCTATAATTCACCCCTCCACTTT
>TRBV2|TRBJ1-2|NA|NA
CASSEDPGPAYGYTF
TGTGCCAGCAGTGAAGATCCAGGCCCCGCCTATGGCTACACCTTC
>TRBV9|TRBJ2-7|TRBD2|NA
CASSVAAGGSYEQYF
TGTGCCAGCAGCGTAGCTGCGGGGGGGAGTTACGAGCAGTACTTC
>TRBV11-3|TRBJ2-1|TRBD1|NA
CASSDGTGSSEQFF
TGTGCCAGCAGCGATGGGACAGGGAGTAGTGAGCAGTTCTTC
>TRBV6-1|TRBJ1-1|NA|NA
CASRRQLTDTEAFF
TGTGCCAGCAGGAGACAGTTAACCGACACTGAAGCTTTCTTT
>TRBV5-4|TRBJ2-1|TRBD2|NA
CASSLGGTRYYNEQFF
TGTGCCAGCAGCTTGGGTGGGACTAGATATTACAATGAGCAGTTCTTC
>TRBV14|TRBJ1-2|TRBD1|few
CASSQRDRGLLYGYTF
TGTGCCAGCAGCCAGCGGGACAGGGGTCTTCTCTATGGCTACACCTTC
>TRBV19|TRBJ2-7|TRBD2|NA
CASSKSGTSSYEQYF
TGTGCCAGTAGTAAATCCGGGACTAGCTCCTACGAGCAGTACTTC
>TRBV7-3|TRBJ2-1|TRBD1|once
CASSFETGGSVGRNEQFF
TGTGCCAGCAGCTTTGAGACAGGGGGCTCCGTGGGTAGGAATGAGCAGTTCTTC
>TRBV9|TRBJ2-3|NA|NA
CASSVLSTEADTQYF
TGTGCCAGCAGCGTTCTTAGTACGGAGGCAGATACGCAGTATTTT
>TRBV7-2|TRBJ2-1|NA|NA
CASRFRQGGYNEQFF
TGTGCCAGCAGATTTAGACAGGGAGGCTACAATGAGCAGTTCTTC
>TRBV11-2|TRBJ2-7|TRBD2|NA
CASSPLAGGDYEQYF
TGTGCCAGCAGCCCCTTAGCGGGAGGGGACTACGAGCAGTACTTC
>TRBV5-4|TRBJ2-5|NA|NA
CASSRGQETQYF
TGTGCCAGCAGCAGGGGTCAAGAGACCCAGTACTTC
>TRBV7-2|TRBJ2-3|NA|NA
CASSFQSSGRGADTQYF
TGTGCCAGCAGCTTTCAGTCATCTGGCAGGGGAGCAGATACGCAGTATTTT
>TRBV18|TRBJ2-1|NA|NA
CASNWDSKPNEQFF
TGTGCCAGCAACTGGGACTCTAAGCCCAATGAGCAGTTCTTC
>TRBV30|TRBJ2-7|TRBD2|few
CAWTAGGREQYF
TGTGCCTGGACGGCGGGGGGGCGTGAGCAGTACTTC
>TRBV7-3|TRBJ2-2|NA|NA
CASSRDNASTGELFF
TGTGCCAGCAGTAGGGACAACGCGAGCACCGGGGAGCTGTTTTTT
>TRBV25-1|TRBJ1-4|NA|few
CASSEQGTNEKLFF
TGTGCCAGCAGTGAACAGGGAACTAATGAAAAACTGTTTTTT
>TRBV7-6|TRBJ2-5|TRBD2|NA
CASSPRTGLTQETQYF
TGTGCCAGCAGCCCCCGGACGGGACTAACTCAAGAGACCCAGTACTTC
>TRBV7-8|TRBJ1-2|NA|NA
CASSPGFDGYTF
TGTGCCAGCAGCCCAGGGTTCGATGGCTACACCTTC
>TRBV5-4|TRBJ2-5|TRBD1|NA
CASSSGQVQETQYF
TGTGCCAGCAGCTCGGGACAGGTCCAGGAGACCCAGTACTTC
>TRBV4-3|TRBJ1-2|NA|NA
CASSQGGTGHGYTF
TGCGCCAGCAGCCAAGGAGGGACTGGGCATGGCTACACCTTC
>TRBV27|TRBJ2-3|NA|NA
CASRRVGADTQYF
TGTGCCAGCAGGAGGGTAGGTGCAGATACGCAGTATTTT
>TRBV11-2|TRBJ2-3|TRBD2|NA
CASSSGLAGGTDTQYF
TGTGCCAGCAGCTCCGGTTTGGCGGGAGGGACAGATACGCAGTATTTT
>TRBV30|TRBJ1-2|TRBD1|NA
CAWTLGTGVEGRYGYTF
TGTGCCTGGACCCTTGGGACAGGGGTTGAGGGGCGCTATGGCTACACCTTC
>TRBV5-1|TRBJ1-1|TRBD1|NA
CASSPQGAPEAFF
TGCGCCAGCAGTCCCCAGGGGGCGCCTGAAGCTTTCTTT
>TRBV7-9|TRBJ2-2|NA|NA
CASKRQDTGELFF
TGTGCCAGCAAAAGACAGGACACCGGGGAGCTGTTTTTT
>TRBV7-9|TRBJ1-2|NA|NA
CASSSPDSANYGYTF
TGTGCCAGCAGCTCACCGGACAGCGCTAACTATGGCTACACCTTC
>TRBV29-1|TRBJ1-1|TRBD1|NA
CSVTGGTEAFF
TGCAGCGTTACAGGGGGCACTGAAGCTTTCTTT
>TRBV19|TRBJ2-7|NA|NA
CASKGSRRRGSSYEQYF
TGTGCCAGTAAGGGAAGTAGGCGAAGGGGTTCATCCTACGAGCAGTACTTC
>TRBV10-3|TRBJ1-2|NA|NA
CAMTAVTNYGYTF
TGTGCCATGACAGCCGTAACTAACTATGGCTACACCTTC
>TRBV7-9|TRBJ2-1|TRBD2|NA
CATISGSGYNEQFF
TGTGCCACCATTAGCGGGAGTGGCTACAATGAGCAGTTCTTC